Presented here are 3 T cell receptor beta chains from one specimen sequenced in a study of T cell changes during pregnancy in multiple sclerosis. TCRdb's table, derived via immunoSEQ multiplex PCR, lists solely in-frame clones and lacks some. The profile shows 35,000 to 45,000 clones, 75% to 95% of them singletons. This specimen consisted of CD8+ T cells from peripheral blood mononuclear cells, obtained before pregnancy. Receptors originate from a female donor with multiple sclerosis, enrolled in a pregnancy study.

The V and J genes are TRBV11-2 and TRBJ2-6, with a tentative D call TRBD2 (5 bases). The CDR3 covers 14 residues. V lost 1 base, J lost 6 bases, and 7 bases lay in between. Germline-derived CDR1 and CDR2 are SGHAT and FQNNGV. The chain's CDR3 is CASSLAGKANVLTF. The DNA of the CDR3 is TGTGCCAGCAGCTTAGCCGGGAAGGCCAACGTCCTGACTTTC.

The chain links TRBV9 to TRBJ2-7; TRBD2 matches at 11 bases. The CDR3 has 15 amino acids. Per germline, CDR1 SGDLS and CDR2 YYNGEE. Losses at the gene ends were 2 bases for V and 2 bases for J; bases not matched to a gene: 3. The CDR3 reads CASSVGLAATYEQYF. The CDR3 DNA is TGTGCCAGCAGCGTGGGACTAGCGGCCACCTACGAGCAGTACTTC.

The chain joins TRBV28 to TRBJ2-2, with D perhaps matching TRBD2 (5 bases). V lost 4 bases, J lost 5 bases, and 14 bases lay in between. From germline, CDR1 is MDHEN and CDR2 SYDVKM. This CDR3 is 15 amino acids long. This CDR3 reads CASSWRGPGTGELFF. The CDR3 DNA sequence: TGTGCCAGCAGTTGGCGAGGGCCGGGGACCGGGGAGCTGTTTTTT.